The source of this TCR beta chain is a study of CD8+CD57+ T cells in acquired aplastic anemia. On the study more broadly: The sorted CD4+ and CD8+ cells yielded an average approximately 3.3 ug of DNA.

CDR3 and TCR beta VDJ profiling relied on a genomic DNA template. TCRdb reprocessed the reads with MiXCR, giving one entry per CDR3 protein. The data show about 190,000 distinct CDR3 sequences, roughly 56% seen once. V was clipped by 6 bases and J by 0 bases; unmatched bases: 4. The CDR3 totals 14 residues. Germline CDR1 and CDR2: MNHEY and SVGEGT. Sequenced sample: sorted CD4+, CD8+, or CD8+CD57+ T cells (not recorded which) from PBMCs. The J gene is TRBJ2-7, the V gene TRBV6-2 or TRBV6-3; TRBD1 matches 8 bases. The sequence came from a human donor in good health, serving as a control. In DNA, the CDR3 is TGTGCCAGCAGGAGGACAGGGAGCTCCTACGAGCAGTACTTC. This encodes CASRRTGSSYEQYF.